This T cell receptor beta chain was identified during a study of T cell changes during pregnancy in multiple sclerosis (dated by TCRdb to between 2019 and 2020). About the full investigation: In women with multiple sclerosis, the researchers looked at how the T cell repertoire shifted as pregnancy progressed.

Trimming costs V 3 bases and J 5 bases, and their ends lie 16 bases apart. Per the germline V gene (reference sequence), SEHNR is the CDR1 and FQNEAQ is the CDR2. There are 15 amino acids in the CDR3, from cysteine to phenylalanine inclusive. Solely the CDR3 DNA is kept, with 45 bases framed from the first base. This clone came up a few times. No cognate antigen has been identified for it. No base quality information exists; no much larger clone differs at one position. To prepare the library, the immunoSEQ multiplex PCR assay was applied. TCRdb took this table from immuneACCESS and kept in-frame rearrangements with V and J called. Such tables lack part of the clones; where checked against another copy, unresolved V genes explain under half of the gap, and the rest is unexplained. Within this sample are 33,000 or so clones, with 90% to 95% of them counted one time only. Together, the top ten hold under 5% of the sample.

The origin of this receptor is a female donor in good health, enrolled as a control in a pregnancy study. This specimen was CD8+ T cells from peripheral blood mononuclear cells, taken in the second trimester of pregnancy. This sequence uses TRBV7-9 and TRBJ1-1; possibly the D gene is TRBD1, per 5 matching bases. The nucleotide sequence is TGTGCCAGCAGCTTCGGGTCGGGGGAGTGGACTGAAGCTTTCTTT. Translated, it reads CASSFGSGEWTEAFF.